Each of the 10 T cell receptor beta chains below was sequenced from the same sample in a study of CD8 T cells in ankylosing spondylitis. The study, taken as a whole, reports: What seemed typical of ankylosing spondylitis blood was a TCR beta motif built from several highly homologous variants.

Antigen specificity for these receptors is unknown. TCRdb reanalysed the 5' RACE reads using MiXCR and keeps one entry per CDR3 protein. The sample lists approximately 500,000 distinct CDR3 sequences; 12% were seen once. Sample: blood, either unsorted or a sorted T cell fraction (not recorded which). The receptors were sampled from a male donor with ankylosing spondylitis.

This clonotype came up a few times. The chain employs TRBV5-1 and TRBJ2-7; 7 bases agree with TRBD1. Germline lookup yields CDR1 SGHRS and CDR2 YFSETQ. The CDR3 length is 15 residues. V lost 4 bases, J lost 3 bases, and 10 bases stayed unmatched. The CDR3 protein is CASSADRDTYYEQYV. The CDR3 DNA is TGCGCCAGCAGCGCCGACAGGGATACTTACTACGAGCAGTACGTC.

The V gene is TRBV6-2 or TRBV6-3, the J gene TRBJ2-5; 8 bases match TRBD2. Trimming removed 6 bases from V and 1 base from J; junction bases left unmatched: 1. This CDR3 has 13 residues. The germline CDR1 and CDR2 sequences are MNHEY and SVGEGT. CDR3 amino acids: CASRREGQETQYF. In DNA, the CDR3 is TGTGCCAGCAGACGGGAGGGCCAAGAGACCCAGTACTTC.

The table lists this clonotype with a few counts. The rearrangement links TRBV12-3 or TRBV12-4 to TRBJ2-2; 10 bases fit TRBD1. The CDR3 contains 14 residues. Trimming at V came to 6 bases and at J to 10 bases, leaving 8 bases not matched to a gene. The CDR3: CASSHDRGRAELFF. In DNA form, the CDR3 reads TGTGCCAGCAGCCACGACAGGGGGCGCGCGGAGCTGTTTTTT.

At least ten counts were recorded for this clonotype. The chain carries TRBV29-1 and TRBJ2-3; possible D gene TRBD1, 6 bases. From germline, CDR1 is SQVTM and CDR2 ANQGSEA. Trimming stripped 8 bases from V and 3 bases from J, with 18 bases between. The CDR3 is 14 residues long. The chain's CDR3 is CSSEGGRGTDTQYF. CDR3 DNA: TGCAGCTCAGAAGGGGGTAGGGGAACAGATACGCAGTATTTT.

The rearrangement joins TRBV3-1 to TRBJ1-1; D not certain. Germline V gene lookup returns CDR1 LGHDT and CDR2 YNNKEL (reference sequence). V lost 4 bases to trimming and J lost 6 bases, with 15 bases between them. This CDR3 spans 14 amino acids. In DNA, the CDR3 is TGTGCCAGCAGCCGGACCTACCAGGTCCCTGAAGCTTTCTTT. Protein product: CASSRTYQVPEAFF.

This clonotype occurred a few times. The V and J genes are TRBV9 and TRBJ1-1, with 10 positions matching TRBD1. The V gene end was trimmed by 0 bases and the J gene end by 7 bases; junction bases not matched to a gene: 9. Looked up from germline, CDR1 is SGDLS and CDR2 is YYNGEE. The CDR3 is 16 residues long. The DNA for the CDR3 is TGTGCCAGCAGCGTAGGGTTGACAGGGGGCGTTGGTGAAGCTTTCTTT. As protein: CASSVGLTGGVGEAFF.

This clonotype was observed a handful of times. This chain joins TRBV29-1 and TRBJ2-1; 13 positions match TRBD2. V dropped 8 bases and J dropped 7; count of bases not matched to a gene: 11. Germline CDR1 and CDR2: SQVTM and ANQGSEA. This CDR3 spans 15 amino acids. DNA of the CDR3: TGCAGCACGTATACTAGCGGGAGGGCCTTTAATGAGCAGTTCTTC. This gives the protein CSTYTSGRAFNEQFF.

This clonotype was found a few times. CDR3 in amino acids: CASSEAGQERDNEQFF. The CDR3 nucleotides are TGTGCCAGCAGTGAAGCAGGACAGGAAAGAGACAATGAGCAGTTCTTC. V and J are TRBV2 and TRBJ2-1; 7 bases fit TRBD1. This CDR3 has 16 residues. In germline, CDR1 is SNHLY, CDR2 FYNNEI. V lost 0 bases and J lost 5; bases outside the gene matches: 7.

This clonotype has more than one count but fewer than ten. In nucleotides, the CDR3 is TGTGCCAGCAGCGTAGGAACAGGGGGAGTCTATGGCTACACCTTC. Translating gives CASSVGTGGVYGYTF. The rearrangement links TRBV9 to TRBJ1-2; TRBD1 matches at 8 bases. The CDR3 is 15 residues long. J was trimmed by 4 bases and V by 0 bases; bases with no gene match: 5. Germline V lookup: CDR1 SGDLS, CDR2 YYNGEE. The variable domain in full, completed from reference TRBV9 and TRBJ1-2, reads DSGVTQTPKHLITATGQRVTLRCSPRSGDLSVYWYQQSLDQGLQFLIQYYNGEERAKGNILERFSAQQFPDLHSELNLSSLELGDSALYFCASSVGTGGVYGYTFGSGTRLTVV.

This clonotype was detected ten times or more. The V gene is TRBV10-1, the J gene TRBJ2-5; TRBD1 matches 9 bases. Germline assignment: CDR1 WNHNN and CDR2 SYGVQD (reference sequence). This CDR3 is 15 amino acids long. The J segment lost 1 base and the V segment lost 6 bases, leaving 6 bases of the junction unmatched. CDR3 region: CASSGGQGVQETQYF. The CDR3 DNA follows: TGCGCCAGCAGCGGGGGACAGGGCGTCCAAGAGACCCAGTACTTC.